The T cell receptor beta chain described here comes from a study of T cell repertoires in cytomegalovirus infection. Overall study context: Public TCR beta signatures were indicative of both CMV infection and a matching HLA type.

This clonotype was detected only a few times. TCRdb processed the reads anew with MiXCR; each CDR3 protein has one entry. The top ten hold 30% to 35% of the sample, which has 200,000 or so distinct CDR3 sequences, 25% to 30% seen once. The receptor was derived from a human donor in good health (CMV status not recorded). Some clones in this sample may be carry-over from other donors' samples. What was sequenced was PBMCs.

DNA of the CDR3: TGTGCCAGCAGCACCTGGTCGACGGAGAACTATGGCTACACCTTC. It codes for CASSTWSTENYGYTF. The genes are TRBV5-6 and TRBJ1-2; D is unclear. The ends were cut back, 4 bases at V and 2 bases at J, with 15 bases in the middle. Per the germline V gene, CDR1 is SGHDT and CDR2 is YYEEEE. The CDR3 covers 15 residues.